This T cell receptor (beta chain) was recorded in a study of shared clonotypes between healthy human individuals. About the study: The study used three CD4 naive, three CD4 memory, two CD8 naive and one CD8 memory plate per donor. Broader study findings: Larger richness was generally estimated for naive than memory subsets.

An assay was performed, and its level was deep. Genomic DNA (from each subset) was split evenly across several immunoSEQ plates. Using immunoSEQ multiplex PCR, the repertoire was profiled, and TCRdb retains in-frame clones only, with some absent. The data hold approximately 2.1 million clones, with 80% to 95% observed a single time. Germline V gives CDR1 MNHNS, CDR2 SASEGT. Trimming removed 7 bases from V and 9 bases from J; junction bases left unmatched: 2. The CDR3 is 12 residues long. Regarding this clone: Antigen: not known.

This TCR came from a man between 18 and 29 years old in good health. Some clones in this sample may be carry-over from other donors' samples. The rearrangement links TRBV6-1 to TRBJ2-4, with TRBD1 matching 11 bases. Sample: naive CD4+ T cells from PBMCs. Indicated subset: CD45RA+ positively selected. CDR3 in DNA: TGTGCCAGCAAGGACAGGGGGCGCATTCAGTACTTC. Translation gives CASKDRGRIQYF.